These T cell receptor beta chains were read from a single sample in a study of shared clonotypes between healthy human individuals. The protocol was immunoSEQ multiplex PCR, while the TCRdb copy is restricted to in-frame clones and leaves out a portion. Of fewer than 1.4 million clones listed, around 78% are singletons. Sequenced sample: memory CD4+ T cells from PBMCs. These receptors all stem from a man aged 18 to 29 in good health. Some clones in this sample may be carry-over from other donors' samples. The CDR3 runs from the conserved cysteine through the conserved F or W. D genes are given only for firm matches. Size is stated for part of the rows, as once, few or many counts, or as a class when the clone is expanded.

j_gene | abundance | v_gene | d_gene | CDR3aa | CDR3nt
TRBJ2-1 | - | TRBV5-1 | - | CASSLAGNEQFF | TGCGCCAGCAGCTTGGCCGGTAATGAGCAGTTCTTC
TRBJ2-7 | - | TRBV5-1 | - | CASSLFPASYEQYF | TGCGCCAGCAGCTTGTTTCCAGCCTCCTACGAGCAGTACTTC
TRBJ1-4 | - | TRBV7-2 | - | CASKKRAIGNEKLFF | TGTGCCAGCAAGAAGCGGGCAATTGGGAATGAAAAACTGTTTTTT
TRBJ2-3 | few | TRBV5-4 | TRBD2 | CASSPGGGLAGTDTQYF | TGTGCCAGCAGCCCGGGGGGGGGACTAGCGGGCACAGATACGCAGTATTTT
TRBJ1-5 | - | TRBV14 | - | CASSQGENQPQHF | TGTGCCAGCAGCCAAGGAGAGAATCAGCCCCAGCATTTT
TRBJ1-6 | - | TRBV7-9 | TRBD1 | CASSPRGQYNSPLHF | TGTGCCAGCAGCCCCCGGGGACAGTATAATTCACCCCTCCACTTT
TRBJ2-7 | - | TRBV7-9 | - | CASRSRQETYEQYF | TGTGCCAGCAGGTCTAGACAGGAAACTTACGAGCAGTACTTC
TRBJ2-1 | - | TRBV14 | - | CASSQVAGGNEQFF | TGTGCCAGCAGCCAAGTGGCAGGAGGTAATGAGCAGTTCTTC
TRBJ2-1 | - | TRBV10-3 | TRBD2 | CAIGGLSGAYNEQFF | TGTGCCATCGGAGGGCTTAGCGGGGCCTACAATGAGCAGTTCTTC
TRBJ2-1 | - | TRBV28 | - | CASSLPGSSYNEQFF | TGTGCCAGCAGTTTGCCAGGCTCATCCTACAATGAGCAGTTCTTC
TRBJ2-3 | - | TRBV28 | TRBD2 | CATFSGKDTQYF | TGTGCCACCTTTAGCGGGAAAGATACGCAGTATTTT
TRBJ2-3 | - | TRBV4-3 | - | CASSQILGRTRTDTQYF | TGCGCCAGCAGCCAAATTTTGGGGCGGACGCGCACAGATACGCAGTATTTT
TRBJ1-2 | few | TRBV18 | - | CASSPDQDYGYTF | TGTGCCAGCTCACCAGACCAAGACTATGGCTACACCTTC
TRBJ2-7 | - | TRBV6-1 | - | CARLKFPYMEYF | TGTGCCAGGCTGAAATTCCCCTATATGGAGTACTTC
TRBJ2-7 | - | TRBV30 | - | CAWEEYSGEQYF | TGTGCCTGGGAGGAGTATTCCGGCGAGCAGTACTTC
TRBJ2-1 | few | TRBV6-5 | - | CASSYSTGEQFF | TGTGCCAGCAGTTACTCGACCGGCGAGCAGTTCTTC
TRBJ1-1 | many | TRBV20-1 | - | CSARYSTEAFF | TGCAGTGCTAGATATAGCACTGAAGCTTTCTTT
TRBJ2-7 | once | TRBV7-2 | - | CASSPLGQVSSYEQYF | TGTGCCAGCAGTCCCTTGGGGCAGGTGAGCTCCTACGAGCAGTACTTC
TRBJ2-1 | - | TRBV28 | - | CASRQPGYNEQFF | TGTGCCAGCAGGCAACCGGGCTACAATGAGCAGTTCTTC
TRBJ2-3 | many | TRBV7-3 | - | CASSPGTGSDTQYF | TGTGCCAGCAGCCCCGGGACGGGCTCAGATACGCAGTATTTT
TRBJ1-1 | many | TRBV28 | - | CASSPSYLAGVPGF | TGTGCCAGCAGTCCCAGTTATCTAGCCGGTGTGCCGGGCTTT
TRBJ1-1 | few | TRBV30 | - | CAWSVRLARVSGTEAFF | TGTGCCTGGAGTGTACGTTTGGCCAGGGTAAGCGGCACTGAAGCTTTCTTT
TRBJ2-7 | - | TRBV2 | TRBD2 | CASSPYLAAHSYEQYF | TGTGCCAGCAGCCCCTACCTAGCGGCCCACTCCTACGAGCAGTACTTC
TRBJ2-1 | - | TRBV30 | - | CAWSSGLSSYNEQFF | TGTGCCTGGAGTTCAGGGCTAAGCTCCTACAATGAGCAGTTCTTC
TRBJ1-1 | few | TRBV30 | - | CAWSARTRGLNTEAFF | TGTGCCTGGAGTGCTCGGACACGGGGATTGAACACTGAAGCTTTCTTT
TRBJ2-5 | - | TRBV21-1 | - | CASSKSGRGGETQYF | TGTGCCAGCAGCAAATCGGGAAGGGGTGGGGAGACCCAGTACTTC
TRBJ1-2 | - | TRBV7-2 | - | CASSPTRGVVLEGYTF | TGTGCCAGCAGCCCAACCCGGGGGGTCGTGTTGGAGGGCTACACCTTC
TRBJ2-7 | - | TRBV18 | - | CASSLQGAYEQYF | TGTGCCAGCTCTCTCCAGGGTGCCTACGAGCAGTACTTC
TRBJ2-1 | - | TRBV9 | - | CASSPLGLYNEQFF | TGTGCCAGCAGCCCCCTTGGACTATACAATGAGCAGTTCTTC
TRBJ1-5 | - | TRBV15 | - | CATSRAHTAMAQHF | TGTGCCACCAGCAGAGCCCATACGGCAATGGCCCAGCATTTT
TRBJ1-1 | - | TRBV18 | - | CASSPPRIGNTEAFF | TGTGCCAGCTCACCACCGAGGATAGGGAACACTGAAGCTTTCTTT
TRBJ2-1 | - | TRBV7-2 | TRBD2 | CASSPLRDYYNEQFF | TGTGCCAGCAGCCCCCTACGGGACTACTACAATGAGCAGTTCTTC
TRBJ2-7 | - | TRBV20-1 | - | CSVWLANEQYF | TGCAGTGTCTGGCTAGCCAACGAGCAGTACTTC
TRBJ1-1 | - | TRBV4-2 | TRBD1 | CASSQDGIQGAKAFF | TGTGCCAGCAGCCAAGATGGGATACAGGGGGCAAAAGCTTTCTTT
TRBJ2-7 | - | TRBV6-1 | - | CASRVHHYEQYF | TGTGCCAGCAGGGTACACCACTACGAGCAGTACTTC
TRBJ2-5 | - | TRBV2 | - | CASSETTVRETQYF | TGTGCCAGCAGTGAAACGACTGTGCGGGAGACCCAGTACTTC
TRBJ2-4 | few | TRBV6-1 | - | CASTPTGRKNIQYF | TGTGCCAGCACCCCCACGGGGAGGAAAAACATTCAGTACTTC
TRBJ2-3 | - | TRBV4-2 | TRBD2 | CASSRPLAGGQDTQYF | TGTGCCAGCAGCCGCCCCCTAGCGGGAGGGCAAGATACGCAGTATTTT
TRBJ1-4 | - | TRBV11-2 | TRBD1 | CASSHRTGEEEKLFF | TGTGCCAGCAGCCATCGGACAGGGGAGGAAGAAAAACTGTTTTTT